This T cell receptor (beta chain) comes out of a study of STAT5B mutations in CD4+ large granular lymphocyte leukemia. Trimming removed 6 bases from V and 7 bases from J; junction bases left unmatched: 13. Per the germline V gene, CDR1 is SGHAT and CDR2 is FQNNGV. This CDR3 has 16 amino acids. Data came from immunoSEQ multiplex PCR; TCRdb stores just in-frame clones and leaves some out. This table holds roughly 30,000 clones, 65% to 80% found once. Points on this clone: Its antigen is still unknown.

Regarding the study as a whole: TRBV06-family usage was enriched in top patient clones (8/27) versus controls (2/35). The CD4+ versus CD8+ T-LGLL clonality difference may reflect limited sample size.

The receptor was isolated from a human donor in good health. The sample taken for sequencing was CD4+ T cells from blood buffy coats. The gene calls are TRBV11-2 and TRBJ2-1, with 9 bases fitting TRBD2. In DNA, the CDR3 is TGTGCCAGCAGTCTCACCGGCGGACTAGCGATAAATGAGCAGTTCTTC. Protein: CASSLTGGLAINEQFF.